This T cell receptor beta chain was captured in a study of T-cell reconstitution after alpha-beta-depleted transplantation in children. Trimming took off 5 bases at V and 8 bases at J, with 22 bases between the two ends. The CDR3 runs 16 residues. Germline CDR1 and CDR2: SGHVS and FNYEAQ. This clonotype occurred a few times. As it was prepared, the TCRbeta library received unique molecular identifiers. MiXCR, run by TCRdb on the PCR reads, gives a single entry per CDR3 protein. The repertoire holds about 980,000 distinct CDR3 sequences, about 31% seen once, with roughly 28% in the top ten. The rearrangement links TRBV7-6 to TRBJ2-1; D is uncertain. The TCR was taken from a boy under two years old who had a stem cell transplant for SCID, so the T cells may come from the graft donor. Specimen: PBMCs, mostly from graft donor cells, collected 360 days after TCRalphabeta/CD19-depleted stem cell transplant. This CDR3 is CASSTGGGRNVYEQFF. DNA for the CDR3: TGTGCCAGCAGCACCGGCGGCGGCCGGAATGTCTATGAGCAGTTCTTC. Filled out from reference TRBV7-6 and TRBJ2-1, the complete variable domain reads GAGVSQSPRYKVTKRGQDVALRCDPISGHVSLYWYRQALGQGPEFLTYFNYEAQQDKSGLPNDRFSAERPEGSISTLTIQRTEQRDSAMYRCASSTGGGRNVYEQFFGPGTRLTVL.